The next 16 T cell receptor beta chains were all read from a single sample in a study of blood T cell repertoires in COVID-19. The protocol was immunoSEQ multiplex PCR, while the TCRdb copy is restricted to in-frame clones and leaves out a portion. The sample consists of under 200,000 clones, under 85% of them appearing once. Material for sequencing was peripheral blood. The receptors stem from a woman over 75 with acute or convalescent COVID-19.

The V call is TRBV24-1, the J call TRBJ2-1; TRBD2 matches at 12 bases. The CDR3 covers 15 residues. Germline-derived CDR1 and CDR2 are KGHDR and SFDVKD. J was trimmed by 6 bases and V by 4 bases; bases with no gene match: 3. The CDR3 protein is CATSDQLAGGNEQFF. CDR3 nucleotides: TGTGCCACCAGTGACCAACTAGCGGGGGGCAATGAGCAGTTCTTC.

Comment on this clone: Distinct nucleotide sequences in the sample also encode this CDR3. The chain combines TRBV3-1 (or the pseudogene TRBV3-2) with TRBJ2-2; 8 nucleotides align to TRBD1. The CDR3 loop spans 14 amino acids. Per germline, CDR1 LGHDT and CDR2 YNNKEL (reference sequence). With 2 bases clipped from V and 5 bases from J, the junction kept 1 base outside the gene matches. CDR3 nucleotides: TGTGCCAGCAGCCAAACAGGGGGGACCGGGGAGCTGTTTTTT. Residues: CASSQTGGTGELFF.

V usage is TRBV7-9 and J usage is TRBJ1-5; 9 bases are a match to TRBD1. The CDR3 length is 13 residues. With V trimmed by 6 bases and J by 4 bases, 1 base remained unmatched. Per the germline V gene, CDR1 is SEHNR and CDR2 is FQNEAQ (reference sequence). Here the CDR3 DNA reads TGTGCCAGCAGTGGACAGGGGAATCAGCCCCAGCATTTT. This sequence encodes CASSGQGNQPQHF.

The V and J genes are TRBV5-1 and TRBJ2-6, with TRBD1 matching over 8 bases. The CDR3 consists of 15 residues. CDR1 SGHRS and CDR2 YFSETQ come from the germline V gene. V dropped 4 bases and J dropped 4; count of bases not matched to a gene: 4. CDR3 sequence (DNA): TGCGCCAGCAGCCAGGGGGCGGGAGGGGCCAACGTCCTGACTTTC. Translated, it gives CASSQGAGGANVLTF.

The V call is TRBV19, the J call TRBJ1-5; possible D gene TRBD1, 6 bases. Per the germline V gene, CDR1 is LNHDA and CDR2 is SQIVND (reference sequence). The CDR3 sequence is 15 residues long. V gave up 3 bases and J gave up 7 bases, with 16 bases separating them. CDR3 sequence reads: CASSIGLQGYQPQHF. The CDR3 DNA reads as TGTGCCAGTAGTATTGGATTACAGGGCTACCAGCCCCAGCATTTT. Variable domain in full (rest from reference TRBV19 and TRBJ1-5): DGGITQSPKYLFRKEGQNVTLSCEQNLNHDAMYWYRQDPGQGLRLIYYSQIVNDFQKGDIAEGYSVSREKKESFPLTVTSAQKNPTAFYLCASSIGLQGYQPQHFGDGTRLSIL.

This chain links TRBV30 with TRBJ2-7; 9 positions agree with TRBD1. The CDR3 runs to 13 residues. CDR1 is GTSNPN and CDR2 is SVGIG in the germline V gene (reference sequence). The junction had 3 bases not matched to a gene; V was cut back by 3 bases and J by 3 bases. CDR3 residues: CAWRRDRDYEQYF. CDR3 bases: TGTGCCTGGAGGAGGGACAGGGACTACGAGCAGTACTTC.

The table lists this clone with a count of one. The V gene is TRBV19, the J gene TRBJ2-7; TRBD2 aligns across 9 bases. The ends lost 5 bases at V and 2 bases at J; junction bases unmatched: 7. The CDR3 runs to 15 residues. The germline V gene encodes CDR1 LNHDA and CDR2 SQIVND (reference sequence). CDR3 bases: TGTGCCAGTAGTTCCTTAGCGGGGGTCACCTACGAGCAGTACTTC. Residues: CASSSLAGVTYEQYF.

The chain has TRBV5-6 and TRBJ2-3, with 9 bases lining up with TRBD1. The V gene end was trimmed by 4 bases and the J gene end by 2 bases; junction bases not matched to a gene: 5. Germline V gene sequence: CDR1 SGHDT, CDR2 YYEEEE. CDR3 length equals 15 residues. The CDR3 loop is CASSKDRGFTDTQYF. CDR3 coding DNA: TGTGCCAGCAGCAAGGACAGGGGATTCACAGATACGCAGTATTTT. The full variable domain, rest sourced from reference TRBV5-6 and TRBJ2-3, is DAGVTQSPTHLIKTRGQQVTLRCSPKSGHDTVSWYQQALGQGPQFIFQYYEEEERQRGNFPDRFSGHQFPNYSSELNVNALLLGDSALYLCASSKDRGFTDTQYFGPGTRLTVL.

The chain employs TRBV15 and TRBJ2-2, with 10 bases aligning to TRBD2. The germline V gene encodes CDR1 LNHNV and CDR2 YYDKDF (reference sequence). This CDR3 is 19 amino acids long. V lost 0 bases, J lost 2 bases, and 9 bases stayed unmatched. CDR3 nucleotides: TGTGCCACCAGCAGAGATGGCGGACTAGCGGAGCGTAACACCGGGGAGCTGTTTTTT. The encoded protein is CATSRDGGLAERNTGELFF.

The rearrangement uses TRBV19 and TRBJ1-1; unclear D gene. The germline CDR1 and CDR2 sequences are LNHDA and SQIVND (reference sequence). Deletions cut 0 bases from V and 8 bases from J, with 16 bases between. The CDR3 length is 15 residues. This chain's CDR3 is CASSIDTTPAGEAFF. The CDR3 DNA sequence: TGTGCCAGTAGTATAGATACGACACCGGCGGGCGAAGCTTTCTTT. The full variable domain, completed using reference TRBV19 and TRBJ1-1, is DGGITQSPKYLFRKEGQNVTLSCEQNLNHDAMYWYRQDPGQGLRLIYYSQIVNDFQKGDIAEGYSVSREKKESFPLTVTSAQKNPTAFYLCASSIDTTPAGEAFFGQGTRLTVV.

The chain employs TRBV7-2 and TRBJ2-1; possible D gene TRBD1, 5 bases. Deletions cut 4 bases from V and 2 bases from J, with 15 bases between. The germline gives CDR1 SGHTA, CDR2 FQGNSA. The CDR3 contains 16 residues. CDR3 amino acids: CASSYTELGPYNEQFF. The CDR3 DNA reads TGTGCCAGCAGCTATACGGAGCTGGGGCCCTACAATGAGCAGTTCTTC.

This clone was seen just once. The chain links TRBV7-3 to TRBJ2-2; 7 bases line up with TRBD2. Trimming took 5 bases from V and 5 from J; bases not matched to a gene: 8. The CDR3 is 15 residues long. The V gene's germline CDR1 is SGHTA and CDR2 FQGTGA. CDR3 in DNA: TGTGCCAGCAGCCCCCTCGGGGGGTCGACCGGGGAGCTGTTTTTT. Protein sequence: CASSPLGGSTGELFF.

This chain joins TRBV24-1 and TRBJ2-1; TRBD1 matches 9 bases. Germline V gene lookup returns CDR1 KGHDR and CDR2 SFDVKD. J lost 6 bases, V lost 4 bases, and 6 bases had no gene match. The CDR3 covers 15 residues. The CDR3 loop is CATSEGTGIVNEQFF. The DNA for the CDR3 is TGTGCCACCAGTGAGGGGACAGGGATAGTCAATGAGCAGTTCTTC.

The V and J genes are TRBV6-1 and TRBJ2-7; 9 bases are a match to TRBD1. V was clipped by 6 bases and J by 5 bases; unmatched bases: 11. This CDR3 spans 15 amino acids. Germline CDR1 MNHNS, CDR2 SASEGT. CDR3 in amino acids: CASRPPGQGSDEQYF. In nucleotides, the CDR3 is TGTGCCAGCAGGCCTCCGGGACAGGGTTCCGACGAGCAGTACTTC.

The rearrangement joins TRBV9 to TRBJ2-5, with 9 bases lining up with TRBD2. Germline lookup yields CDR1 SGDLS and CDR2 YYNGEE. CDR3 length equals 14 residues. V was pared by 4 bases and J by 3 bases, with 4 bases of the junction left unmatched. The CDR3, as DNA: TGTGCCAGCAGCTCATCTAGCGGGGAAGAGACCCAGTACTTC. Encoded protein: CASSSSSGEETQYF.

The CDR3 DNA is TGTGCCAGCAGGAGCGGGAGGGGACAAGGGGAGCAGTTCTTC. It specifies CASRSGRGQGEQFF. The genes are TRBV11-3 and TRBJ2-1; TRBD2 aligns across 10 bases. CDR1 and CDR2 from the germline V gene are SGHNT and YENEEA. The CDR3 sequence is 14 residues long. The ends lost 6 bases at V and 10 bases at J; junction bases unmatched: 9.